This TCR beta chain emerged from a study of T cells after yellow fever vaccination. MiXCR, applied by TCRdb to the 5' RACE reads, yields one record per CDR3 protein. The sample carries about 69,000 distinct CDR3 sequences, roughly 6% recorded once. This clonotype occurred many times. This material consisted of CD4+ T cells sorted from PBMCs, taken around 16 days after the first yellow fever vaccination. The TCR was taken from a man between 18 and 35 years old who received the YFV17D yellow fever vaccine.

DNA for the CDR3: TGTGCCACCAGCCGGGTGGGGTACAATGAGCAGTTCTTC. Translating it yields CATSRVGYNEQFF. The chain combines TRBV24-1 with TRBJ2-1; D is unresolved. This CDR3 is built from 13 residues. V was shortened by 7 bases and J by 4 bases, with 10 bases between the two germline ends. The germline V gene encodes CDR1 KGHDR and CDR2 SFDVKD.